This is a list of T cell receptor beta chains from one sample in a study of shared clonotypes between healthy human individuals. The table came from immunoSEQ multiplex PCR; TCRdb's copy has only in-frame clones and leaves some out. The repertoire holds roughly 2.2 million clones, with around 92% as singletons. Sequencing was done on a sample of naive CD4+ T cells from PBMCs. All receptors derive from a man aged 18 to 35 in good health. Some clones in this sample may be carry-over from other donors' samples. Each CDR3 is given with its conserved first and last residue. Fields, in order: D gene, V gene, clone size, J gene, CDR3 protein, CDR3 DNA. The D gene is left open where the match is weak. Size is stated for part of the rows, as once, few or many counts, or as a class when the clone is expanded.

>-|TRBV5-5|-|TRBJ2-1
CASSPGPLVREQFF
TGTGCCAGCAGCCCAGGACCGCTGGTGCGTGAGCAGTTCTTC
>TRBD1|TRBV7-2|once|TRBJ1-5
CASSSVGTASNQPQHF
TGTGCCAGCAGCAGTGTAGGGACAGCCTCCAATCAGCCCCAGCATTTT
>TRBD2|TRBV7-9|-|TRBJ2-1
CASSRAGVPNEQFF
TGTGCCAGCAGCCGAGCGGGAGTCCCTAATGAGCAGTTCTTC
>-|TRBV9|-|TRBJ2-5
CASKRGAEETQYF
TGTGCCAGCAAGAGAGGGGCCGAAGAGACCCAGTACTTC
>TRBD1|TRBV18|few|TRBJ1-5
CASSRTTGGGQPQHF
TGTGCCAGCTCACGGACTACAGGGGGCGGTCAGCCCCAGCATTTT
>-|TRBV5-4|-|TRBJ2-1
CASSFTRTEQFF
TGTGCCAGCAGCTTTACTAGGACGGAGCAGTTCTTC
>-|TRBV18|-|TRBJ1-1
CASSPPGGTEAFF
TGTGCCAGCTCACCACCGGGTGGGACTGAAGCTTTCTTT
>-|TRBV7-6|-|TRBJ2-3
CASSLGRGGDTQYF
TGTGCCAGCAGCCTCGGACGAGGCGGGGATACGCAGTATTTT
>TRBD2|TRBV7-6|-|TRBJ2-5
CASSLGSGRAGETQYF
TGTGCCAGCAGCTTAGGGAGCGGGAGGGCCGGGGAGACCCAGTACTTC
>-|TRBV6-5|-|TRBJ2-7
CASSTQENEQYF
TGTGCCAGCTCGACCCAGGAGAACGAGCAGTACTTC
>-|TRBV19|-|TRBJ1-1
CASSMYRAMNTEAFF
TGTGCCAGTAGCATGTACAGGGCGATGAACACTGAAGCTTTCTTT
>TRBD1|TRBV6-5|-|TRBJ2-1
CASSYSGGTGAYEQFF
TGTGCCAGCAGTTACTCGGGTGGGACAGGGGCATACGAGCAGTTCTTC
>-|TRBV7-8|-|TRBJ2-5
CASSLDWIETQYF
TGTGCCAGCAGCTTGGACTGGATAGAGACCCAGTACTTC
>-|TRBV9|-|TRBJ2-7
CASSVDHRGPRYEQYF
TGTGCCAGCAGCGTAGATCACCGTGGCCCGCGTTACGAGCAGTACTTC
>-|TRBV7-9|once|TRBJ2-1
CASSGSSGDYNEQFF
TGTGCCAGCAGCGGGAGCAGTGGGGACTACAATGAGCAGTTCTTC
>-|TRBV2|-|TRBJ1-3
CASSVSGFSGNTIYF
TGTGCCAGCAGTGTGTCAGGATTCTCTGGAAACACCATATATTTT
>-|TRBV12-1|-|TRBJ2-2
CASSPGPGELFF
TGTGCCAGCAGCCCAGGGCCCGGGGAGCTGTTTTTT
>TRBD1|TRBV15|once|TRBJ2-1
CATSRGQGLSNEQFF
TGTGCCACCAGCAGAGGACAGGGTCTCTCCAATGAGCAGTTCTTC
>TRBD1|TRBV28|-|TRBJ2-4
CASSLSPGQGNIQYF
TGTGCCAGCAGTCTAAGTCCCGGACAGGGAAACATTCAGTACTTC
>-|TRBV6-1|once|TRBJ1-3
CASSEARVGSGNTIYF
TGTGCCAGCAGTGAAGCGCGGGTCGGCTCTGGAAACACCATATATTTT
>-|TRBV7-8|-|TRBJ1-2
CASSFQGQDGYTF
TGTGCCAGCAGCTTCCAGGGACAAGACGGCTACACCTTC
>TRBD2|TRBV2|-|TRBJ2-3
CASRFNSGRALDTQYF
TGTGCCAGCAGATTCAATAGCGGGAGGGCCTTAGATACGCAGTATTTT
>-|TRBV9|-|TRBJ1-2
CASSVQGGLGGYTF
TGTGCCAGCAGCGTCCAGGGAGGGCTTGGTGGCTACACCTTC
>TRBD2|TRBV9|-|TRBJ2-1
CASSVTLTSGSNEQFF
TGTGCCAGCAGCGTAACGCTAACTAGCGGGAGCAATGAGCAGTTCTTC
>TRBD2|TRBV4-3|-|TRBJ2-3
CASSQGVLAGGSGADTQYF
TGCGCCAGCAGCCAAGGGGTACTAGCGGGAGGGTCAGGCGCAGATACGCAGTATTTT
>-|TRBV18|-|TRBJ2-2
CASSKTSAGTGELFF
TGTGCCAGCTCAAAAACGTCAGCGGGTACCGGGGAGCTGTTTTTT
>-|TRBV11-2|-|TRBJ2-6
CASSSQRRNSGANVLTF
TGTGCCAGCAGCTCCCAGCGGCGGAACTCTGGGGCCAACGTCCTGACTTTC
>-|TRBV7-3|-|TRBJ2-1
CASSSLGTTYNEQFF
TGTGCCAGCAGCTCCCTCGGGACAACCTACAATGAGCAGTTCTTC
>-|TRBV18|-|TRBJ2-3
CASSPDQPDTQYF
TGTGCCAGCTCACCCGACCAGCCAGATACGCAGTATTTT
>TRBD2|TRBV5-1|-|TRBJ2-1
CASSSRTSGSTNEQFF
TGCGCCAGCAGCAGCCGGACTAGCGGGAGCACCAATGAGCAGTTCTTC
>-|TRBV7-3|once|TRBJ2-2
CATRGDNTGELFF
TGTGCCACCCGAGGGGATAACACCGGGGAGCTGTTTTTT
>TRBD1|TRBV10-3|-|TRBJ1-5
CAISEGQGSNQPQHF
TGTGCCATCAGCGAGGGACAGGGGAGCAATCAGCCCCAGCATTTT
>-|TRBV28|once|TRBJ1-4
CASSPFGKLFF
TGTGCCAGCAGCCCCTTTGGAAAACTGTTTTTT
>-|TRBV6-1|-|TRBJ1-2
CASSAPPYGYTF
TGTGCCAGCAGTGCGCCCCCCTACGGCTACACCTTC
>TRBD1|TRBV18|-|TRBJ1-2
CASSKGAINYGYTF
TGTGCCAGCTCAAAGGGGGCGATCAACTATGGCTACACCTTC
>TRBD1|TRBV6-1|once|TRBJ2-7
CASSQGGPSVHEQYF
TGTGCCAGCTCTCAAGGGGGCCCGTCGGTCCACGAGCAGTACTTC
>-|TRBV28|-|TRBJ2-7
CASSLPGVSSYEQYF
TGTGCCAGCAGTTTACCGGGAGTATCGTCCTACGAGCAGTACTTC
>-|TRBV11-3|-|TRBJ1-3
CASSSGQSSGNTIYF
TGTGCCAGCAGCTCTGGACAGAGCTCTGGAAACACCATATATTTT
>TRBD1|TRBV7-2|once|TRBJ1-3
CASRTDRAFGNTIYF
TGTGCCAGCAGGACAGACAGGGCTTTTGGAAACACCATATATTTT